The clone carrying this T cell receptor (beta chain) turned up a few times. One end of the junction does not line up with germline, which may come from a read error. The data are from a study of blood T cell repertoires in COVID-19. Assay: immunoSEQ multiplex PCR; the TCRdb copy retains only in-frame clones and omits some. The repertoire has roughly 120,000 clones, 70% to 90% of them found once; the top ten carry 3% to 4%. The sample taken for sequencing was peripheral blood. The receptor was derived from a man in his 60s with acute or convalescent COVID-19.

The CDR3 DNA sequence: TGTGCCAGCAGCGCACAGGGGGCGAACGCCGGGGAGCTGTTTTTT. Amino acid sequence: CASSAQGANAGELFF. The chain joins TRBV9 to TRBJ2-2; TRBD1 aligns across 9 bases. The CDR3 has 15 residues. Germline CDR1 is SGDLS and CDR2 is YYNGEE.